Following are 19 T cell receptor beta chains from one sample sequenced in a study of blood T cell repertoires in COVID-19 (dated by TCRdb to 2018 to 2021). The library came from the immunoSEQ multiplex PCR assay. TCRdb took this table from immuneACCESS and kept in-frame rearrangements with V and J called. Such tables lack part of the clones; where checked against another copy, unresolved V genes explain under half of the gap, and the rest is unexplained. The sample contains 250,000 to 300,000 clones, around 90% of them found a single time. The leading ten clones occupy roughly 2.4% of the sample. Source material: peripheral blood. The origin of the receptors is a woman between 45 and 60 years old who had recovered from COVID-19.

The gene calls are TRBV10-3 and TRBJ1-4; D not certain. This CDR3 is built from 14 residues. V was shortened by 3 bases and J by 5 bases, with 10 bases between the two germline ends. CDR1 and CDR2 (germline): ENHRY, SYGVKD. This chain's CDR3 is CAISDPVLNEKLFF. The CDR3 DNA reads as TGTGCCATCAGTGACCCGGTTTTAAATGAAAAACTGTTTTTT.

The chain recombines TRBV3-1 (or the pseudogene TRBV3-2) with TRBJ2-5, with D maybe TRBD1 (6 bases). Trimming removed 4 bases from V and 5 bases from J, with 20 bases in between. The germline gives CDR1 LGHDT, CDR2 YNNKEL (reference sequence). The CDR3 contains 16 residues. The CDR3 sequence: CASSPRGRGVGETQYF. The CDR3 nucleotides read TGTGCCAGCAGCCCGAGAGGCAGGGGAGTAGGGGAGACCCAGTACTTC.

The chain is built from TRBV11-1 and TRBJ1-2; 8 bases map to TRBD1. The length of the CDR3 is 14 residues. CDR1 and CDR2 (germline): SGHAT, FQDESV (reference sequence). After removal of 5 bases from V and 4 bases from J, the junction contained 6 bases not matched to a gene. The CDR3 is CASSPQGAGYGYTF. CDR3 nucleotides: TGTGCCAGCAGCCCGCAGGGGGCCGGCTATGGCTACACCTTC.

The rearrangement joins TRBV7-3 to TRBJ2-2; 9 bases are shared with TRBD2. This CDR3 has 16 amino acids. Per the germline V gene, CDR1 is SGHTA and CDR2 is FQGTGA. J gave up 5 bases and V 3 bases, and 7 bases lay outside the gene matches. This CDR3 is CASSLATSGWTGELFF. CDR3 coding DNA: TGTGCCAGCAGCTTGGCGACTAGCGGTTGGACCGGGGAGCTGTTTTTT. Full variable domain (missing parts from reference TRBV7-3 and TRBJ2-2): GAGVSQTPSNKVTEKGKYVELRCDPISGHTALYWYRQSLGQGPEFLIYFQGTGAADDSGLPNDRFFAVRPEGSVSTLKIQRTERGDSAVYLCASSLATSGWTGELFFGEGSRLTVL.

The chain recombines TRBV7-9 with TRBJ1-1; no firm D call. Germline V lookup: CDR1 SEHNR, CDR2 FQNEAQ (reference sequence). V gave up 5 bases and J gave up 7 bases, with 11 bases separating them. This CDR3 has 12 residues. Here the CDR3 reads CASSPSPVEAFF. For the CDR3, the DNA is TGTGCCAGCAGCCCCTCCCCTGTTGAAGCTTTCTTT. Combining the CDR3 with reference TRBV7-9 and TRBJ1-1 gives the whole variable domain DTGVSQNPRHKITKRGQNVTFRCDPISEHNRLYWYRQTLGQGPEFLTYFQNEAQLEKSRLLSDRFSAERPKGSFSTLEIQRTEQGDSAMYLCASSPSPVEAFFGQGTRLTVV.

The chain employs TRBV7-2 and TRBJ2-1; 9 nucleotides match TRBD1. The J segment lost 7 bases and the V segment lost 3 bases, leaving 4 bases of the junction unmatched. This CDR3 has 14 residues. Germline V gene sequence: CDR1 SGHTA, CDR2 FQGNSA. The DNA of the CDR3 is TGTGCCAGCAGCTTTAGGACAGGGGAAAATGAGCAGTTCTTC. Protein product: CASSFRTGENEQFF.

The chain is built from TRBV7-9 and TRBJ2-2; D not certain. V was trimmed by 1 base and J by 5 bases, leaving 11 bases between them. The CDR3 has 15 amino acids. CDR1 is SEHNR and CDR2 is FQNEAQ in the germline V gene (reference sequence). The CDR3 loop reads CASSLGPSLTGELFF. In DNA, the CDR3 is TGTGCCAGCAGCTTAGGTCCTTCTCTGACCGGGGAGCTGTTTTTT. Using reference TRBV7-9 and TRBJ2-2 for the parts outside the CDR3, the full variable domain is DTGVSQNPRHKITKRGQNVTFRCDPISEHNRLYWYRQTLGQGPEFLTYFQNEAQLEKSRLLSDRFSAERPKGSFSTLEIQRTEQGDSAMYLCASSLGPSLTGELFFGEGSRLTVL.

This clone occurred once. V usage is TRBV4-3 and J usage is TRBJ1-1; possibly TRBD1 for D (5 bases). CDR3 length: 14 residues. Trimming removed 0 bases from V and 10 bases from J, with 15 bases in between. CDR1 and CDR2 (germline): LGHNA, YSLEER. CDR3 loop: CASSQDTWNTGAFF. As DNA, the CDR3 is TGCGCCAGCAGCCAAGATACTTGGAACACAGGAGCTTTCTTT.

This clone was detected a few times. V is TRBV6-5 and J is TRBJ1-2, with 7 nucleotides matching TRBD1. V was clipped by 4 bases and J by 0 bases; unmatched bases: 5. Germline V lookup: CDR1 MNHEY, CDR2 SVGAGI. There are 15 residues in the CDR3. This CDR3 is CASSLGQPTNYGYTF. In DNA form, the CDR3 reads TGTGCCAGCAGTTTGGGACAGCCAACTAACTATGGCTACACCTTC.

The V gene is TRBV5-1, the J gene TRBJ2-2, with 14 nucleotides matching TRBD2. Germline-derived CDR1 and CDR2 are SGHRS and YFSETQ. The CDR3 is made up of 16 amino acids. Trimming at V came to 4 bases and at J to 6 bases, leaving 5 bases not matched to a gene. CDR3 sequence (DNA): TGCGCCAGCAGCGTGACTAGCGGGGGGGCATCCGGGGAGCTGTTTTTT. As protein: CASSVTSGGASGELFF.

The chain couples TRBV27 to TRBJ2-4; tentatively, D is TRBD1 (5 bases). The CDR3 consists of 13 residues. V was shortened by 5 bases and J by 11 bases, with 16 bases between the two germline ends. CDR1 and CDR2 from the germline V gene are MNHEY and SMNVEV (reference sequence). CDR3 sequence (DNA): TGTGCCAGCAGTACGGACACCGGCCGGGTTCAGTACTTC. It specifies CASSTDTGRVQYF.

This chain links TRBV11-1 with TRBJ2-7; 10 bases agree with TRBD2. Losses at the gene ends were 3 bases for V and 2 bases for J; bases not matched to a gene: 7. CDR1 and CDR2 from the germline V gene are SGHAT and FQDESV (reference sequence). This CDR3 is built from 16 residues. The CDR3 protein is CASSFTRTSGTYEQYF. CDR3 DNA: TGTGCCAGCAGCTTCACACGGACTAGCGGCACCTACGAGCAGTACTTC.

The V call is TRBV2, the J call TRBJ2-7, with D unresolved. The CDR3 has 13 residues. V lost 3 bases and J 4 bases, leaving 10 bases between the germline ends. The germline gives CDR1 SNHLY, CDR2 FYNNEI. The CDR3 sequence is CASSDDPGYEQYF. The DNA for the CDR3 is TGTGCCAGCAGTGACGACCCCGGGTACGAGCAGTACTTC.

This clone was seen once. Other DNA sequences in this specimen translate into the identical CDR3. The chain uses TRBV9 and TRBJ1-2, with D possibly TRBD1 on 5 matching bases. Trimming took off 0 bases at V and 7 bases at J, with 10 bases between the two ends. Looked up from germline, CDR1 is SGDLS and CDR2 is YYNGEE. There are 13 residues in the CDR3. The CDR3 protein is CASSVEGMRGYTF. The CDR3, as DNA: TGTGCCAGCAGCGTAGAGGGGATGCGTGGCTACACCTTC.

This clone has a handful of counts. The rearrangement uses TRBV7-9 and TRBJ1-3; D uncertain. The germline CDR1 and CDR2 sequences are SEHNR and FQNEAQ (reference sequence). The CDR3 is made up of 16 amino acids. The V gene lost 5 bases and the J gene lost 0 bases, with 14 bases spanning the gap. The CDR3 bases are TGTGCCAGCAGCCAGGACGCGGAGGGCTCTGGAAACACCATATATTTT. It codes for CASSQDAEGSGNTIYF.

The J gene is TRBJ1-1, the V gene TRBV7-6; TRBD1 matches 7 bases. This CDR3 has 15 amino acids. After removal of 2 bases from V and 0 bases from J, the junction contained 3 bases not matched to a gene. The germline CDR1 and CDR2 sequences are SGHVS and FNYEAQ. CDR3 region: CASSLRQGLNTEAFF. CDR3 in DNA: TGTGCCAGCAGCTTACGACAGGGACTGAACACTGAAGCTTTCTTT.

The CDR3 here is CASSVEVDGTQYF. The CDR3 DNA reads as TGTGCCAGCAGCGTGGAGGTGGATGGGACCCAGTACTTC. The chain is built from TRBV9 and TRBJ2-5; the D gene is possibly TRBD2 (5 bases). Looked up from germline, CDR1 is SGDLS and CDR2 is YYNGEE. The CDR3 loop spans 13 amino acids. V shed 2 bases and J shed 7 bases, with 12 bases lying between them.

The chain has TRBV19 and TRBJ1-3, with 8 nucleotides matching TRBD1. The CDR3 runs 16 residues. V was clipped by 5 bases and J by 0 bases; unmatched bases: 6. CDR1 LNHDA and CDR2 SQIVND come from the germline V gene (reference sequence). CDR3 region: CASSGRRGPSGNTIYF. The CDR3 DNA follows: TGTGCCAGTAGTGGCCGCAGGGGGCCCTCTGGAAACACCATATATTTT.

The rearrangement links TRBV30 to TRBJ2-7; 7 bases line up with TRBD1. Germline V CDR1 and CDR2: GTSNPN, SVGIG (reference sequence). This CDR3 spans 13 amino acids. V was pared by 7 bases and J by 3 bases, with 9 bases of the junction left unmatched. The CDR3 DNA reads TGTGCCTCAACCGGGACAGCCCGCTACGAGCAGTACTTC. It specifies CASTGTARYEQYF.